This T cell receptor (beta chain) was recovered during a study of cytomegalovirus exposure and HLA in healthy donors. Overall study context: HLA-typed donors contributed about 85 million unique TCRs, which were held in an early data release. Assignment to the Caucasian-associated ancestry cluster applied to approximately 80% of the approximately 360 genotyped donors.

The PCR had 60 Vbeta and 13 Jbeta primers. Original processing notes: An analysis that came later counted roughly 80 million unique TCR beta chains, roughly 11 million shared. Measured with immunoSEQ multiplex PCR; TCRdb has only the in-frame clones, and not every one. Clone size and the V and J calls come from that table; the DNA yielded D and trimming. The sample has 150,000 to 200,000 clones, 75% to 90% seen once. The donors comprised healthy bone marrow donors. CDR1 is SQVTM and CDR2 is ANQGSEA in the germline V gene. This CDR3 has 14 residues. V gave up 8 bases and J gave up 3 bases, with 17 bases separating them.

Sequenced material: PBMCs. This receptor was taken from a girl aged 5 to 17 in good health and CMV-seropositive. This chain connects TRBV29-1 to TRBJ2-1; D remains unclear. CDR3 protein: CSIDSYGDYNEQFF. In nucleotides, the CDR3 is TGCAGCATCGACTCCTACGGAGACTACAATGAGCAGTTCTTC.